The 32 T cell receptor beta chains given below trace back to one sample, sequenced in a study of blood T cell repertoires in COVID-19. TCRdb's copy holds only in-frame clones and misses some; the assay was immunoSEQ multiplex PCR. The table has more than 85,000 clones, about 85% seen once. The specimen sequenced was peripheral blood. The receptor source for this set is an older man with active or convalescent COVID-19.

The chain's CDR3 is CASSNRGFGANVLTF. CDR3 in DNA: TGTGCCAGCAGCAACAGGGGTTTTGGGGCCAACGTCCTGACTTTC. The V and J genes are TRBV9 and TRBJ2-6; 7 bases align to TRBD1. V lost 4 bases to trimming and J lost 3 bases; unmatched junction nucleotides: 4. Germline V gives CDR1 SGDLS, CDR2 YYNGEE. The CDR3 has 15 amino acids.

This rearrangement joins TRBV29-1 to TRBJ2-7; 8 nucleotides line up with TRBD1. Germline loops: CDR1 SQVTM, CDR2 ANQGSEA. The CDR3 is 14 residues long. With V trimmed by 7 bases and J by 4 bases, 12 bases remained unmatched. Here the CDR3 DNA reads TGCAGCGCAAGTGGACAGGGTGGAATGTACGAGCAGTACTTC. Translating it yields CSASGQGGMYEQYF.

The chain uses TRBV28 and TRBJ1-5; TRBD1 matches at 8 bases. V was pared by 5 bases and J by 4 bases, with 7 bases of the junction left unmatched. From germline, CDR1 is MDHEN and CDR2 SYDVKM. This CDR3 is 15 amino acids long. The CDR3 nucleotides read TGTGCCAGCAGTCCACTCGACAGGGGTAATCAGCCCCAGCATTTT. Translation gives CASSPLDRGNQPQHF.

This clone appeared once. This chain connects TRBV11-2 to TRBJ1-2; 7 bases are shared with TRBD1. Unmatched junction bases numbered 2, after V lost 1 base and J lost 6 bases. The germline V gene has CDR1 SGHAT and CDR2 FQNNGV. CDR3 length: 13 residues. DNA of the CDR3: TGTGCCAGCAGCTTAGGAACAGGGGATGGCTACACCTTC. Translating it yields CASSLGTGDGYTF.

This clone was seen only once. CDR3 DNA sequence: TGTGCCAGCAGCAAAGACCGACAGGGGTCGGGTGAGCAGTACTTC. This sequence encodes CASSKDRQGSGEQYF. The V call is TRBV21-1, the J call TRBJ2-7; TRBD1 reflects the table's D call only, with no check against the DNA. TRBV21-1 counts as a pseudogene. This CDR3 region has 15 residues.

Written as DNA, the CDR3 is TGCGCCAGCAGCTTGGCCACGGGTATGTTCAATGAGCAGTTCTTC. Encoded protein: CASSLATGMFNEQFF. The chain uses TRBV5-1 and TRBJ2-1, with D unclear. Deletions cut 0 bases from V and 6 bases from J, with 13 bases between. The CDR3 spans 15 residues. Germline CDR1 SGHRS, CDR2 YFSETQ.

The J gene is TRBJ1-2, the V gene TRBV20-1; 7 nucleotides line up with TRBD1. With 3 bases clipped from V and 6 bases from J, the junction kept 7 bases outside the gene matches. Per germline, CDR1 DFQATT and CDR2 SNEGSKA (reference sequence). This CDR3 region has 13 residues. The CDR3: CSASSGGNHGYTF. In nucleotides, the CDR3 is TGCAGTGCTAGTTCAGGGGGGAATCATGGCTACACCTTC.

The CDR3 coding sequence is TGTGCCAGCACCCCGGGGGGTATCTGGGCGAGGGCAGATACGCAGTATTTT. As protein: CASTPGGIWARADTQYF. The genes are TRBV7-8 and TRBJ2-3; 7 bases are a match to TRBD2. The CDR3 length is 17 residues. J gave up 4 bases and V 7 bases, and 17 bases lay outside the gene matches. CDR1 is SGHVS and CDR2 is FQNEAQ in the germline V gene.

The gene calls are TRBV3-1 (or the pseudogene TRBV3-2) and TRBJ1-6; TRBD1 might be the D (5 bases). Germline lookup yields CDR1 LGHDT and CDR2 YNNKEL (reference sequence). Between the trimmed V and J ends, which lost 1 base and 0 bases, there was a span of 13 bases. The CDR3 extends over 18 amino acids. CDR3 residues: CASSQGFGGSSYNSPLHF. The CDR3 coding sequence is TGTGCCAGCAGCCAAGGATTCGGGGGGAGCTCCTATAATTCACCCCTCCACTTT.

V is TRBV7-2 and J is TRBJ2-3, with 7 bases that match TRBD2. Germline CDR1 is SGHTA and CDR2 is FQGNSA. The CDR3 totals 14 residues. The V gene end was trimmed by 4 bases and the J gene end by 11 bases; junction bases not matched to a gene: 12. The CDR3 protein is CASSSLSGLGMQYF. The CDR3 DNA follows: TGTGCCAGCAGCTCCCTCAGCGGACTAGGGATGCAGTATTTT.

This chain uses TRBV6-5 with TRBJ1-2; no definite D call. Germline V gives CDR1 MNHEY, CDR2 SVGAGI. The CDR3 is 14 amino acids. Between the trimmed V and J ends, which lost 2 bases and 8 bases, there was a span of 15 bases. CDR3 sequence (DNA): TGTGCCAGCAGTTACCGGGGTCTGCTTGACGGCTACACCTTC. Residues: CASSYRGLLDGYTF.

The chain links TRBV5-4 to TRBJ1-4; 11 bases are a match to TRBD1. The CDR3 contains 17 residues. In germline, CDR1 is SGHNT, CDR2 YYREEE (reference sequence). Germline trimming cut 4 bases from V and 2 bases from J; bases unmatched to any gene: 7. The CDR3 protein is CASSRTGGSTTNEKLFF. In DNA form, the CDR3 reads TGTGCCAGCAGCCGGACAGGGGGCTCTACGACTAATGAAAAACTGTTTTTT.

The chain couples TRBV2 to TRBJ2-5; perhaps TRBD1 as D (6 bases). The CDR3 loop spans 14 amino acids. V lost 0 bases, J lost 5 bases, and 10 bases lay in between. Germline CDR1 reads SNHLY; CDR2 reads FYNNEI. CDR3 sequence (DNA): TGTGCCAGCAGTGAAGCGGGCAGGGGTGAGACCCAGTACTTC. It encodes CASSEAGRGETQYF. Full variable domain (rest looked up from reference TRBV2 and TRBJ2-5): EPEVTQTPSHQVTQMGQEVILRCVPISNHLYFYWYRQILGQKVEFLVSFYNNEISEKSEIFDDQFSVERPDGSNFTLKIRSTKLEDSAMYFCASSEAGRGETQYFGPGTRLLVL.

This chain connects TRBV6-2 or TRBV6-3 to TRBJ1-1; D perhaps matches TRBD1 (5 bases). V was cut by 2 bases and J by 0 bases, with 16 bases left in between. The CDR3 sequence is 17 residues long. Germline values: CDR1 MNHEY, CDR2 SVGEGT. The DNA of the CDR3 is TGTGCCAGCAGTTACGCCGTTGGAGGGGACCTGAACACTGAAGCTTTCTTT. Translated, it gives CASSYAVGGDLNTEAFF.

The rearrangement uses TRBV9 and TRBJ2-2; D ambiguous. Trimming stripped 4 bases from V and 1 base from J, with 5 bases between. Germline CDR1 SGDLS, CDR2 YYNGEE. CDR3 length equals 13 residues. The CDR3 DNA is TGTGCCAGCAGCCCCCAGAACACCGGGGAGCTGTTTTTT. Its protein is CASSPQNTGELFF. The full variable domain, its missing parts supplied by reference TRBV9 and TRBJ2-2, is DSGVTQTPKHLITATGQRVTLRCSPRSGDLSVYWYQQSLDQGLQFLIQYYNGEERAKGNILERFSAQQFPDLHSELNLSSLELGDSALYFCASSPQNTGELFFGEGSRLTVL.

This clone was recorded a few times. The rearrangement links TRBV28 to TRBJ1-2; TRBD1 matches at 9 bases. Trimming at V came to 3 bases and at J to 2 bases, leaving 1 base not matched to a gene. Germline values: CDR1 MDHEN, CDR2 SYDVKM. CDR3 length: 14 residues. CDR3 region: CASSFGTGNYGYTF. DNA of the CDR3: TGTGCCAGCAGTTTCGGGACAGGGAACTATGGCTACACCTTC.

The chain links TRBV27 to TRBJ1-1; 7 bases fit TRBD1. The length of the CDR3 is 13 residues. V shed 10 bases, J shed 5 bases, and the junction held 10 bases outside the gene matches. CDR1 and CDR2 (germline): MNHEY, SMNVEV (reference sequence). CDR3 DNA sequence: TGTGCCATCAGGCGACAGGGTGAAACTGAAGCTTTCTTT. It encodes CAIRRQGETEAFF.

The chain recombines TRBV9 with TRBJ1-4; 7 bases align to TRBD1. The CDR3 totals 15 residues. The J segment lost 4 bases and the V segment lost 3 bases, leaving 6 bases of the junction unmatched. CDR1 is SGDLS and CDR2 is YYNGEE in the germline V gene. CDR3 in DNA: TGTGCCAGCAGCGCCAGACAGGGAATTAATGAAAAACTGTTTTTT. Amino acid sequence: CASSARQGINEKLFF.

The CDR3 bases are TGTGCCAGCACCAGCTCTGGAAACACCATATATTTT. This sequence encodes CASTSSGNTIYF. The genes are TRBV9 and TRBJ1-3; unclear D gene. The V and J ends lost 6 bases and 0 bases respectively, with 4 bases between them. CDR1 and CDR2 (germline): SGDLS, YYNGEE. This CDR3 contains 12 residues.

The chain combines TRBV15 with TRBJ1-6, with unresolved D. Trimming cost V 1 base and J 9 bases, with 7 bases left between them. The CDR3 runs to 13 residues. Per germline, CDR1 LNHNV and CDR2 YYDKDF (reference sequence). This chain's CDR3 is CATSRAPGSPLHF. CDR3 sequence (DNA): TGTGCCACCAGCAGAGCACCGGGTTCACCCCTCCACTTT.

V usage is TRBV6-6 and J usage is TRBJ2-1; D possibly corresponds to TRBD2 (6 bases). The V end lost 6 bases, the J end lost 4 bases, and 10 bases lay between the germline ends. Germline assignment: CDR1 MNHNY and CDR2 SVGAGI (reference sequence). This CDR3 region has 13 residues. For the CDR3, the DNA is TGTGCCAGCAGCCCCCGGGAGTACAATGAGCAGTTCTTC. This sequence encodes CASSPREYNEQFF.

This chain connects TRBV4-1 to TRBJ2-2; 8 bases agree with TRBD2. Per the germline V gene, CDR1 is MGHRA and CDR2 is YSYEKL. V shed 6 bases, J shed 5 bases, and the junction held 8 bases outside the gene matches. The CDR3 is 15 residues long. The CDR3 loop reads CASRPGGARTGELFF. The CDR3 DNA reads TGCGCCAGCAGACCCGGGGGGGCGAGGACCGGGGAGCTGTTTTTT.

The chain recombines TRBV7-9 with TRBJ2-5; TRBD2 might be the D (5 bases). The ends were cut back, 4 bases at V and 4 bases at J, with 16 bases in the middle. This CDR3 contains 15 residues. The V gene's germline CDR1 is SEHNR and CDR2 FQNEAQ (reference sequence). The CDR3 loop reads CASSSPIGLGETQYF. CDR3 bases: TGTGCCAGCAGCTCCCCGATTGGACTGGGAGAGACCCAGTACTTC. Supplemented by reference TRBV7-9 and TRBJ2-5, the full variable domain reads DTGVSQNPRHKITKRGQNVTFRCDPISEHNRLYWYRQTLGQGPEFLTYFQNEAQLEKSRLLSDRFSAERPKGSFSTLEIQRTEQGDSAMYLCASSSPIGLGETQYFGPGTRLLVL.

The chain has TRBV6-5 and TRBJ2-7, with 10 nucleotides matching TRBD2. The CDR3 covers 15 residues. Per the germline V gene, CDR1 is MNHEY and CDR2 is SVGAGI. The J segment lost 2 bases and the V segment lost 6 bases, leaving 7 bases of the junction unmatched. This CDR3 reads CASSPRSGGAYEQYF. The CDR3 DNA reads as TGTGCCAGCAGCCCCCGAAGCGGGGGGGCCTACGAGCAGTACTTC.

This rearrangement joins TRBV7-2 to TRBJ2-2; 9 positions agree with TRBD1. Germline V CDR1 and CDR2: SGHTA, FQGNSA. This CDR3 has 16 residues. The ends lost 5 bases at V and 6 bases at J; junction bases unmatched: 10. In DNA, the CDR3 is TGTGCCAGCAGCCCCTCCGGGACAGGGTTCGCCGGGGAGCTGTTTTTT. Residues: CASSPSGTGFAGELFF.

This sequence joins TRBV7-9 and TRBJ2-2; tentative D call: TRBD2 (6 bases). This CDR3 comprises 14 residues. The germline CDR1 and CDR2 sequences are SEHNR and FQNEAQ (reference sequence). V was cut by 5 bases and J by 4 bases, with 11 bases left in between. The CDR3, as DNA: TGTGCCAGCAGCCCTGGAGGGCTCACCGGGGAGCTGTTTTTT. It codes for CASSPGGLTGELFF. Drawing the rest from reference TRBV7-9 and TRBJ2-2, the complete variable domain is DTGVSQNPRHKITKRGQNVTFRCDPISEHNRLYWYRQTLGQGPEFLTYFQNEAQLEKSRLLSDRFSAERPKGSFSTLEIQRTEQGDSAMYLCASSPGGLTGELFFGEGSRLTVL.

The chain recombines TRBV10-3 with TRBJ1-5; TRBD1 agrees at 8 bases. The CDR3 contains 14 residues. CDR1 is ENHRY and CDR2 is SYGVKD in the germline V gene. V shed 8 bases, J shed 3 bases, and the junction held 6 bases outside the gene matches. CDR3 region: CAIAQTGVNQPQHF. The DNA of the CDR3 is TGTGCCATCGCTCAGACAGGGGTCAATCAGCCCCAGCATTTT.

V gene TRBV5-1 combines with J gene TRBJ1-2, with a weak D call TRBD1 (5 bases). CDR3 size: 14 residues. Germline assignment: CDR1 SGHRS and CDR2 YFSETQ. The V end was cut by 6 bases, the J end by 7 bases, with 19 bases between. In nucleotides, the CDR3 is TGCGCCAGCACCCCAGGGACCGTGGGAGGTGGCTACACCTTC. As protein: CASTPGTVGGGYTF.

V gene TRBV28 combines with J gene TRBJ1-4, with TRBD1 identical over 10 bases. Germline V CDR1 and CDR2: MDHEN, SYDVKM. V shed 5 bases and J 8 bases; nucleotides not matched to a gene: 8. The CDR3 has 15 residues. CDR3 region: CASSRPGQGNEKLFF. DNA for the CDR3: TGTGCCAGCAGTCGCCCGGGACAGGGGAACGAAAAACTGTTTTTT.

The genes are TRBV2 and TRBJ2-3, with unresolved D. The germline V and J ends were trimmed by 6 bases and 5 bases, with 15 bases remaining between them. Germline lookup yields CDR1 SNHLY and CDR2 FYNNEI. CDR3 length equals 14 residues. The CDR3 is CASRANPGVDTQYF. For the CDR3, the DNA is TGTGCCAGCAGAGCCAACCCGGGTGTAGATACGCAGTATTTT.

The chain has TRBV5-1 and TRBJ1-4; possibly TRBD1 for D (5 bases). The CDR3 covers 16 residues. With 4 bases removed from V and 6 bases from J, the gap between germline ends came to 19 bases. Germline V gene data show CDR1 as SGHRS and CDR2 as YFSETQ. CDR3 residues: CASSVAGGARYEKLFF. The CDR3 DNA reads as TGCGCCAGCAGCGTGGCCGGTGGGGCGCGTTATGAAAAACTGTTTTTT. Looking up the rest from reference TRBV5-1 and TRBJ1-4 gives the full variable domain: KAGVTQTPRYLIKTRGQQVTLSCSPISGHRSVSWYQQTPGQGLQFLFEYFSETQRNKGNFPGRFSGRQFSNSRSEMNVSTLELGDSALYLCASSVAGGARYEKLFFGSGTQLSVL.

The chain couples TRBV6-5 to TRBJ2-1; 7 nucleotides agree with TRBD2. The CDR3 covers 13 residues. From germline, CDR1 is MNHEY and CDR2 SVGAGI. The trim removed 0 bases at V and 8 bases at J, leaving 1 base unmatched. CDR3 sequence reads: CASSYSGGYEQFF. Here the CDR3 DNA reads TGTGCCAGCAGTTACTCGGGGGGGTATGAGCAGTTCTTC.